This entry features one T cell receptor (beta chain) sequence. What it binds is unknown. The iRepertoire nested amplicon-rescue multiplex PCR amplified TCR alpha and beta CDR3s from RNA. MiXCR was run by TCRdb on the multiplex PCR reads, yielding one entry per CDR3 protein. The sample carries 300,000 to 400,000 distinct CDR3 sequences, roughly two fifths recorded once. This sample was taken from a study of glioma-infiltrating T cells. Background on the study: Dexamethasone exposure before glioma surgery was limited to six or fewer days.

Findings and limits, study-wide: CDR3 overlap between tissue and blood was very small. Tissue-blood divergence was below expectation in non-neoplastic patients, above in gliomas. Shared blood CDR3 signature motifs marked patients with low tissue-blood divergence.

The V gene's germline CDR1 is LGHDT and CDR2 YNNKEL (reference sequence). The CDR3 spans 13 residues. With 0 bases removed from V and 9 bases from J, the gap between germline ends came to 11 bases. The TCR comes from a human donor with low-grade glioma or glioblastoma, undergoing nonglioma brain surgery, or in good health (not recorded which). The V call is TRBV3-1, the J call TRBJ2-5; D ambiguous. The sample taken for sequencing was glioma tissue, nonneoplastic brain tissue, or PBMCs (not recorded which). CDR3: CASSQDAQMAQYF. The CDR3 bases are TGTGCCAGCAGCCAAGATGCCCAAATGGCCCAGTACTTC.